This T cell receptor (beta chain) was sequenced for a study of CD8 T cells in ankylosing spondylitis. Study findings and constraints: Reactive arthritis synovial fluid and blood were previously reported to contain some motif variants. A TCR beta motif of fewer than ten highly homologous variants seemed to mark ankylosing spondylitis blood. From matched ankylosing spondylitis synovial fluid, disease-linked clones were reportedly recovered at significantly enriched levels.

As regards this clonotype: Its antigen is undetermined.

The germline gives CDR1 ENHRY, CDR2 SYGVKD. The CDR3 is 13 residues long. Deletions cut 2 bases from V and 6 bases from J, with 10 bases between. TCRdb ran MiXCR on the 5' RACE reads and lists one entry per CDR3 protein. Of 500,000 to 550,000 distinct CDR3 sequences in the sample, roughly 13% were seen once. This TCR came from a male donor with ankylosing spondylitis. The chain joins TRBV10-3 to TRBJ1-2; D ambiguous. The source material was blood, either unsorted or a sorted T cell fraction (not recorded which). The CDR3 DNA reads TGTGCCATCAGTGAGAGAGAATACGATGGCTACACCTTC. Amino acid sequence: CAISEREYDGYTF.